The clone carrying this T cell receptor beta chain was observed at least ten times. After removal of 4 bases from V and 3 bases from J, the junction contained 7 bases not matched to a gene. The CDR3 is 15 residues long. The V gene's germline CDR1 is SGHRS and CDR2 YFSETQ. These data come from a study of T-cell reconstitution after alpha-beta-depleted transplantation in children. Unique molecular identifiers were used in preparing the TCRbeta library. In TCRdb, the PCR reads were re-called with MiXCR into one record per CDR3 protein. Among under 450,000 distinct CDR3 sequences, about 14% were seen once, and the ten largest hold around 4%.

The chain uses TRBV5-1 and TRBJ1-3, with 7 positions matching TRBD1. Source: PBMCs, taken from the stem cell graft. The sequence was obtained from a human donor who donated a stem cell graft to a child with Fanconi anemia. The CDR3 nucleotides are TGCGCCAGCAGCCCCGGACAGGACTATGGAAACACCATATATTTT. Its translation: CASSPGQDYGNTIYF.